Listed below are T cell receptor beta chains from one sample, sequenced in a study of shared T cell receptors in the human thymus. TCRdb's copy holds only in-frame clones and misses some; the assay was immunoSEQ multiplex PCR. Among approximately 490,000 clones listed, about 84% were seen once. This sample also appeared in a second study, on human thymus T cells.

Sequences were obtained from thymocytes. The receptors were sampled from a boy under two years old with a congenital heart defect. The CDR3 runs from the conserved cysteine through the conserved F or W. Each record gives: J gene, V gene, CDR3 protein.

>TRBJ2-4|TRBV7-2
CASSSENIQYF
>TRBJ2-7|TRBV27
CASRTLGLAGKAEQYF
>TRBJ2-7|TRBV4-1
CASSQGSGVEQYF
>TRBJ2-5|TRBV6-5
CASSYLGGPETQYF
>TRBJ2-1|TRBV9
CASSGRGSFDEQFF
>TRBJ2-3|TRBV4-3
CASSQDRASGHSTDTQYF
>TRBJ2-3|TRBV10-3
CAISDFNTDTQYF
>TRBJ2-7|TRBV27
CATQIRGGPGEQYF
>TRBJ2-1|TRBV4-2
CASSQSTSHNEQFF
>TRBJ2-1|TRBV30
CAWSSGHLDRSYNEQFF
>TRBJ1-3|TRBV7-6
CASSLVPKNTIYF
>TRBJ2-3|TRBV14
CASSPSPSGRCSVRDTQYF
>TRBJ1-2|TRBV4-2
CASSQGYSTNYGYTF
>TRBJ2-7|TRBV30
CAWDRDYEQYF
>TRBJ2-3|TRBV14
CASSQVGQPYRCTDTQYF
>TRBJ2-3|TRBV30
CACDAGGDTQYF
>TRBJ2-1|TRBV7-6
CASSLASDRDNEQFF
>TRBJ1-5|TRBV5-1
CASSLGNNYSNQPQHF
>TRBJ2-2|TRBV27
CASSSPSGANTGELFF
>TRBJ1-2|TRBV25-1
CASSACGGAYGYTF
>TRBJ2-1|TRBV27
CASRFLAGGLDNEQFF
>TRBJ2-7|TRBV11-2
CASSAYPPGVPYEQYF
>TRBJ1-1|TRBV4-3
CASSHLRGSYAEAFF
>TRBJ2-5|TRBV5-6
CASSARTSGETQYF
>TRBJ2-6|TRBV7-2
CASSPTSGSLSGANVLTF
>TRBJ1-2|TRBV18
CASSVWRKDYGYTF
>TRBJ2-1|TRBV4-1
CASSSRSHSSYNEQFF
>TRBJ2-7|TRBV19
CASSIGGGPPYEQYF
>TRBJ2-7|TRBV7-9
CASSPGHVHEQYF
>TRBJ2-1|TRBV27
CASSLEAASGRSAQFF
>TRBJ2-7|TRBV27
CASSFSGRAWEQYF
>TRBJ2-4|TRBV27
CVGTGKNIQYF
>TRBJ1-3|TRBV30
CAWSAGTGVGNTIYF
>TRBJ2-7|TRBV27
CASSNGRRYSYEQYF
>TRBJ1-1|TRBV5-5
CASSSPRSEAFF
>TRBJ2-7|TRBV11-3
CASGIQEYEQYF
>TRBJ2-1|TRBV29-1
CSVEDEEGHGYNEQFF
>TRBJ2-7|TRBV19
CASNTGTGAYEQYF
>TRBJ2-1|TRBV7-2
CASSLAGECDNEQFF
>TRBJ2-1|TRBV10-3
CAIRSGTNAYNEQFF
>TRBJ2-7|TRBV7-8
CASSPPSNEREYSYEQYF
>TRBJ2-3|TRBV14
CASSQSPRATDTQYF